This T cell receptor (beta chain) was sequenced for a study of blood T cells in healthy people across ages. This CDR3 has 12 residues. V lost 3 bases, J lost 4 bases, and 6 bases lay in between. This clonotype was found many times. Its matching antigen is unknown. A second PCR, run for roughly 7 to 12 cycles, used a sample-barcoded 5' primer plus a J-beta primer mix. TCRdb processed the 5' RACE reads anew with MiXCR; each CDR3 protein has one entry. The table records some 750,000 distinct CDR3 sequences, about a fifth of them present only once. Broader study findings: Higher diversity and more naive CD4+ cells were features of long-lived donors, compared to aged donors. There was a strong correlation between TCR beta diversity and naive T cell percentage. A roughly linear age-dependent decrease characterized TCR beta diversity per million T cells.

Material for sequencing was blood. This rearrangement joins TRBV12-3 or TRBV12-4 to TRBJ2-5; D not resolved. The TCR sequence derives from a man in his sixties or seventies in good health. The chain's CDR3 is CASSLSPETQYF. The CDR3 bases are TGTGCCAGCAGTTTGTCCCCAGAGACCCAGTACTTC.